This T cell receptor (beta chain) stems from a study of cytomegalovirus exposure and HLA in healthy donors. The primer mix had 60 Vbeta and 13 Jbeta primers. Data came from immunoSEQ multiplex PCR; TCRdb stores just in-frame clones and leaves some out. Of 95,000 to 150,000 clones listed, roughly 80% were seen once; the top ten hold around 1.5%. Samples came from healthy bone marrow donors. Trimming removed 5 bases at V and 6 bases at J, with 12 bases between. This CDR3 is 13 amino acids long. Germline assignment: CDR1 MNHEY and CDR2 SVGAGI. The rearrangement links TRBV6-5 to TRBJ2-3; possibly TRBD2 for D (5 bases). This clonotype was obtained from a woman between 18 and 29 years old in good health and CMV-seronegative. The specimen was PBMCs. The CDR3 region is CASSRGPSDTQYF. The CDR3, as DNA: TGTGCCAGCAGTCGCGGGCCCTCGGATACGCAGTATTTT.